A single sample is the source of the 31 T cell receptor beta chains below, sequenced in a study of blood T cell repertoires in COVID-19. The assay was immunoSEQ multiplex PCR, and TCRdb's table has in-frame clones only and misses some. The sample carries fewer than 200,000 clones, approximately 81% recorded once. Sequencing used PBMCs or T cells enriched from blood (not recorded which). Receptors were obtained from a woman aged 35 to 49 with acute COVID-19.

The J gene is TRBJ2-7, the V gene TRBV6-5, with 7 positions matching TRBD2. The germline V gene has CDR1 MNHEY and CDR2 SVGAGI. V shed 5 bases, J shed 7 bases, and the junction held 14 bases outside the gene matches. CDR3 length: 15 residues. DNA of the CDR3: TGTGCCAGCAGTACTAGCCGGGGCGGGAGCGGGGAGCAGTACTTC. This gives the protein CASSTSRGGSGEQYF.

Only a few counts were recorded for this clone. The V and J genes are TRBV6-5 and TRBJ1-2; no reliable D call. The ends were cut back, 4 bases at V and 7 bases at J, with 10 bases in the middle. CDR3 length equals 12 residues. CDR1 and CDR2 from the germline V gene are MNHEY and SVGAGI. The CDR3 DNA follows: TGTGCCAGCAGTTCCCCCTCTAGTGGCTACACCTTC. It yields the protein CASSSPSSGYTF.

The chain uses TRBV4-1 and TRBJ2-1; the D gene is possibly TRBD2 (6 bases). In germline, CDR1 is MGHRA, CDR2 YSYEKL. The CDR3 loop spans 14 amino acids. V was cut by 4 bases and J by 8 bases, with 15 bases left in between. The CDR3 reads CASSPAVGGDEQFF. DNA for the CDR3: TGCGCCAGCAGCCCAGCGGTGGGCGGGGATGAGCAGTTCTTC.

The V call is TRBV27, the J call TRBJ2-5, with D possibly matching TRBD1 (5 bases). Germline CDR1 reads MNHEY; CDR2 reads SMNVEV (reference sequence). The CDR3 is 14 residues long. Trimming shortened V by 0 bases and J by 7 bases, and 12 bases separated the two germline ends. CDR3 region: CASSLSWGQGTQYF. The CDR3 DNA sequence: TGTGCCAGCAGTTTATCGTGGGGCCAGGGGACCCAGTACTTC.

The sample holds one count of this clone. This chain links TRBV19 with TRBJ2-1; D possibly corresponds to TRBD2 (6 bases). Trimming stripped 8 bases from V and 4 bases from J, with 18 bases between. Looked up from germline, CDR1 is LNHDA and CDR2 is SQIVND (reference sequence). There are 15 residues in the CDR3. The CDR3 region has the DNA TGTGCCAGTCGGACTACCAGAGCCGGATACAATGAGCAGTTCTTC. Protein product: CASRTTRAGYNEQFF.

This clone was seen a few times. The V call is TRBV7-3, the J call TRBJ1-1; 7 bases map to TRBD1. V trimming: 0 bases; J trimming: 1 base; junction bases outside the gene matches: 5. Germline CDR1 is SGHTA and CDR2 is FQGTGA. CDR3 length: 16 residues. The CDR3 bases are TGTGCCAGCAGCTTAACGGGGGGACAGCCGAACACTGAAGCTTTCTTT. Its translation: CASSLTGGQPNTEAFF.

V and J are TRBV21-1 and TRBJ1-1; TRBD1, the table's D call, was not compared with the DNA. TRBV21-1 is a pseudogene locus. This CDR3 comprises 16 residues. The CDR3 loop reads CASSKNLGQNESEAFF. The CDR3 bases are TGTGCCAGCAGCAAAAATCTCGGACAGAATGAGTCCGAAGCTTTCTTT.

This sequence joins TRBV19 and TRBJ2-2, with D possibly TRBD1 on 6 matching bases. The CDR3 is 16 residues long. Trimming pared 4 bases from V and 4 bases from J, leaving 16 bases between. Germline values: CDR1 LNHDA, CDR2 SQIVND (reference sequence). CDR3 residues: CASSTHPGQFTGELFF. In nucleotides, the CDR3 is TGTGCCAGTAGTACCCACCCCGGACAGTTCACCGGGGAGCTGTTTTTT.

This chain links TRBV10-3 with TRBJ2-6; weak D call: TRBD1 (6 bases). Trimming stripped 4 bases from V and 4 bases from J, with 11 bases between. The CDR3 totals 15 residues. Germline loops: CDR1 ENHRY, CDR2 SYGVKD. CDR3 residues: CAISGDRNGANVLTF. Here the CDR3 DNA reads TGTGCCATCAGTGGAGACAGGAACGGGGCCAACGTCCTGACTTTC.

The CDR3 nucleotides read TGTGCCAGCAGCCAAGAGCTAGCGGACAGCTCCTACGAGCAGTACTTC. It yields the protein CASSQELADSSYEQYF. The J gene is TRBJ2-7, the V gene TRBV4-2; possibly TRBD2 for D (7 bases). The CDR3 extends over 16 amino acids. The germline gives CDR1 LGHNA, CDR2 YNFKEQ. Between the trimmed V and J ends, which lost 0 bases and 0 bases, there was a span of 12 bases.

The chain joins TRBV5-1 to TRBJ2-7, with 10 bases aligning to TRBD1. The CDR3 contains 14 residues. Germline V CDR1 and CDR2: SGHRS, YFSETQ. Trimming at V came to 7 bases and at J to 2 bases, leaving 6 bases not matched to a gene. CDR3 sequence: CASSGQGVAYEQYF. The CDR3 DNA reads TGCGCCAGCTCAGGACAGGGGGTCGCCTACGAGCAGTACTTC. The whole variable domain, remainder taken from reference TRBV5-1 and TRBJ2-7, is KAGVTQTPRYLIKTRGQQVTLSCSPISGHRSVSWYQQTPGQGLQFLFEYFSETQRNKGNFPGRFSGRQFSNSRSEMNVSTLELGDSALYLCASSGQGVAYEQYFGPGTRLTVT.

The DNA of the CDR3 is TGTGCCACCAGCAGAGAAGGAGGGAGCACCTACGAGCAGTACGTC. Its protein product is CATSREGGSTYEQYV. The chain combines TRBV15 with TRBJ2-7; tentatively, D is TRBD2 (6 bases). This CDR3 is 15 amino acids long. The germline CDR1 and CDR2 sequences are LNHNV and YYDKDF (reference sequence). The ends were cut back, 0 bases at V and 2 bases at J, with 11 bases in the middle.

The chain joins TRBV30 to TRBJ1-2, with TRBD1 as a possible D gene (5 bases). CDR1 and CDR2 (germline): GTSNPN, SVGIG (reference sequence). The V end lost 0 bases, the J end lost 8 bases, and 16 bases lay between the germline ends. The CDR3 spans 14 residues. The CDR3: CAWSVPGHRRGYTF. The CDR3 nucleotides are TGTGCCTGGAGTGTACCGGGCCACAGGCGAGGCTACACCTTC.

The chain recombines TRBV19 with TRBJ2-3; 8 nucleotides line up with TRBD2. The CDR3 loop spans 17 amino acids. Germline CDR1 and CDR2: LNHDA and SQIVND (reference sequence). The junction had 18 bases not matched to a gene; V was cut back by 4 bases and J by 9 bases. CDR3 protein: CASSTGTGGPGGGTQYF. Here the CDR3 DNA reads TGTGCCAGTAGTACGGGGACGGGAGGGCCGGGCGGTGGCACGCAGTATTTT. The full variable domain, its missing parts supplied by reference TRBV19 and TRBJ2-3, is DGGITQSPKYLFRKEGQNVTLSCEQNLNHDAMYWYRQDPGQGLRLIYYSQIVNDFQKGDIAEGYSVSREKKESFPLTVTSAQKNPTAFYLCASSTGTGGPGGGTQYFGPGTRLTVL.

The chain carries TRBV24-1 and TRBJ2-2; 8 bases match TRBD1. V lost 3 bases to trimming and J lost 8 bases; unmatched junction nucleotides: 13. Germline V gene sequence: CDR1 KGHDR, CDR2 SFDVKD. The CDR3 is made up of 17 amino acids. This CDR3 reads CATSDANFRGRKGELFF. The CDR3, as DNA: TGTGCCACCAGTGATGCCAACTTCAGGGGGCGCAAAGGGGAGCTGTTTTTT.

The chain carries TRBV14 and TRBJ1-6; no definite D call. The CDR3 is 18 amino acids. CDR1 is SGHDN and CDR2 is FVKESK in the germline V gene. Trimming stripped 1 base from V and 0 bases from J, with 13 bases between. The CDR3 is CASSQVFGRSSYNSPLHF. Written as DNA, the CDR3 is TGTGCCAGCAGCCAAGTTTTCGGTCGGAGCTCCTATAATTCACCCCTCCACTTT. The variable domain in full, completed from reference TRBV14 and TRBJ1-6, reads EAGVTQFPSHSVIEKGQTVTLRCDPISGHDNLYWYRRVMGKEIKFLLHFVKESKQDESGMPNNRFLAERTGGTYSTLKVQPAELEDSGVYFCASSQVFGRSSYNSPLHFGNGTRLTVT.

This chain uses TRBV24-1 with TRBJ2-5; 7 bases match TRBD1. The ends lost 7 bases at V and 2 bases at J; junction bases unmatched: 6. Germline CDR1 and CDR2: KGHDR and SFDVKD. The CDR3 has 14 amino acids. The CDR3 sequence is CATSDRERQETQYF. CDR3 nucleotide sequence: TGTGCCACCAGCGACAGGGAACGGCAAGAGACCCAGTACTTC.

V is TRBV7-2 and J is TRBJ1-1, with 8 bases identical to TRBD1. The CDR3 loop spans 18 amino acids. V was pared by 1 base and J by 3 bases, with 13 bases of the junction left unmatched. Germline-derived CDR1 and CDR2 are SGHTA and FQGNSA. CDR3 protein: CASSLGAGRGLLHTEAFF. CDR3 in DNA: TGTGCCAGCAGCTTAGGGGCTGGCAGGGGGCTTCTCCACACTGAAGCTTTCTTT.

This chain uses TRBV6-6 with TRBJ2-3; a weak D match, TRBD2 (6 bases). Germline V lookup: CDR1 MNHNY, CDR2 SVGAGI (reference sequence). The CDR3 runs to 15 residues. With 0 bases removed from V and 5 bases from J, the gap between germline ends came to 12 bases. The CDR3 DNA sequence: TGTGCCAGCAGTTACTCAGGGACTGGGGGAGATACGCAGTATTTT. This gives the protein CASSYSGTGGDTQYF.

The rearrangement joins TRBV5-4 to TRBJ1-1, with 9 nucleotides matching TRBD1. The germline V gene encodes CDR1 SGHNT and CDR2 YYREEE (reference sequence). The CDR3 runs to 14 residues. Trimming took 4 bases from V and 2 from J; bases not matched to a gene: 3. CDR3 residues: CASSGTGFNTEAFF. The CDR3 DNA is TGTGCCAGCAGCGGGACAGGGTTTAACACTGAAGCTTTCTTT.

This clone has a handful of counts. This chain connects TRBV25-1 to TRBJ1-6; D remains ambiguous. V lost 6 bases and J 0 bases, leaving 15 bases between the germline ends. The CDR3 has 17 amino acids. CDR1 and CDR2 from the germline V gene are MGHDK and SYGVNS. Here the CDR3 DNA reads TGTGCCAGCAGCAATGCTCACCTGAGCTCCTATAATTCACCCCTCCACTTT. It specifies CASSNAHLSSYNSPLHF. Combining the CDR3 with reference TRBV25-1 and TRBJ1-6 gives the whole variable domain EADIYQTPRYLVIGTGKKITLECSQTMGHDKMYWYQQDPGMELHLIHYSYGVNSTEKGDLSSESTVSRIRTEHFPLTLESARPSHTSQYLCASSNAHLSSYNSPLHFGNGTRLTVT.

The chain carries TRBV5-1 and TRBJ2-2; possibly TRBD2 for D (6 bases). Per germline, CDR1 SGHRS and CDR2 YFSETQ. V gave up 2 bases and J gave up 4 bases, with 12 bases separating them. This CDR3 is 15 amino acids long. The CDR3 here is CASSFSGGPTGELFF. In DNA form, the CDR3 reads TGCGCCAGCAGCTTTAGCGGAGGGCCCACCGGGGAGCTGTTTTTT.

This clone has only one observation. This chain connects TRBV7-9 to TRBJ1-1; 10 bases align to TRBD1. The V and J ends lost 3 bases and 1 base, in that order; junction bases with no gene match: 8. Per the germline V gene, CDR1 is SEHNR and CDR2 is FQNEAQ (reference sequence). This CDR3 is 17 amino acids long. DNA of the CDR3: TGTGCCAGCAGCTTCTGGACAGGGGGATTGGAGAACACTGAAGCTTTCTTT. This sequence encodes CASSFWTGGLENTEAFF. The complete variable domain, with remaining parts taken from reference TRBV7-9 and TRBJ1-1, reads DTGVSQNPRHKITKRGQNVTFRCDPISEHNRLYWYRQTLGQGPEFLTYFQNEAQLEKSRLLSDRFSAERPKGSFSTLEIQRTEQGDSAMYLCASSFWTGGLENTEAFFGQGTRLTVV.

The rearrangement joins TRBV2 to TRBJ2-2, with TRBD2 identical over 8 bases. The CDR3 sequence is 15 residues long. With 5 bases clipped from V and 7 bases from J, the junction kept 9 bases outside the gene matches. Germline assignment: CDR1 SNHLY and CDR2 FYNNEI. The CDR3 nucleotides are TGTGCCAGCAGTCCCGCCGGGAGGGTAGGCGGGGAGCTGTTTTTT. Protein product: CASSPAGRVGGELFF.

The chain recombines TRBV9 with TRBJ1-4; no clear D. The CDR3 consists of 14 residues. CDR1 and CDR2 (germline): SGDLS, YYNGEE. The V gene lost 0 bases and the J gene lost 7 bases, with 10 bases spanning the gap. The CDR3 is CASSVGGDGEKLFF. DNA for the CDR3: TGTGCCAGCAGCGTAGGGGGAGATGGTGAAAAACTGTTTTTT.

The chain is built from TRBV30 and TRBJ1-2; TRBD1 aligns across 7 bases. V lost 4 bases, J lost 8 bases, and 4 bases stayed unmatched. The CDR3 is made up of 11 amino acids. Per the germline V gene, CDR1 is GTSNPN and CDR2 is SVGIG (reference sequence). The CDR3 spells CAWNRGFGYTF. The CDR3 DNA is TGTGCCTGGAACAGGGGATTCGGCTACACCTTC.

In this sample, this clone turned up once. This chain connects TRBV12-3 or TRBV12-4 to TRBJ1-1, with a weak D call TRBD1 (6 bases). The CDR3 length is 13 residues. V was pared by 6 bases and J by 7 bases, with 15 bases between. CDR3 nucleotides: TGTGCCAGCAGAAGGGGTGGGGGCATTGAAGCTTTCTTT. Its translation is CASRRGGGIEAFF.

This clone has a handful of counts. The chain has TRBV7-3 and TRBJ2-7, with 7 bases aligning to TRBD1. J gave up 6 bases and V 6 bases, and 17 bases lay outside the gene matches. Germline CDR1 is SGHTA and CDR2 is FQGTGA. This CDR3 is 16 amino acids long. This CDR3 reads CASSPLTGQPESEQYV. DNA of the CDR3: TGTGCCAGCAGTCCACTGACGGGACAGCCGGAATCCGAGCAGTACGTC.

The CDR3 bases are TGTGCCAGCAGTGACGAAGCCGGCTCCTACAATGAGCAGTTCTTC. It specifies CASSDEAGSYNEQFF. The gene calls are TRBV6-1 and TRBJ2-1; D ambiguous. V was shortened by 3 bases and J by 0 bases, with 9 bases between the two germline ends. The V gene's germline CDR1 is MNHNS and CDR2 SASEGT. The CDR3 spans 15 residues.

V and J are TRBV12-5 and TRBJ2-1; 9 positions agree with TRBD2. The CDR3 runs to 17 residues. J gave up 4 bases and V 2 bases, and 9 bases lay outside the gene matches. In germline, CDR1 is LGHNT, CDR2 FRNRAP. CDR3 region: CASGLNRPLAGYNEQFF. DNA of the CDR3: TGTGCTAGTGGTTTGAACAGACCCCTAGCGGGATACAATGAGCAGTTCTTC. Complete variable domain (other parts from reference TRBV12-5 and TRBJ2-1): DARVTQTPRHKVTEMGQEVTMRCQPILGHNTVFWYRQTMMQGLELLAYFRNRAPLDDSGMPKDRFSAEMPDATLATLKIQPSEPRDSAVYFCASGLNRPLAGYNEQFFGPGTRLTVL.

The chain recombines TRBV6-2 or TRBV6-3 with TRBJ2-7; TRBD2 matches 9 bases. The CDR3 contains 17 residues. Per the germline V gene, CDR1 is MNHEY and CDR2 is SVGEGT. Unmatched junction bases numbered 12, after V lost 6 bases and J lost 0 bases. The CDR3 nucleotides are TGTGCCAGCAGCCCGGGGACTAGCTCCACAACCTCCTACGAGCAGTACGTC. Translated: CASSPGTSSTTSYEQYV.